These T cell receptor beta chains were read from a single sample in a study of T cell responses to AZD1222 COVID-19 vaccine. Here immunoSEQ multiplex PCR was the method, and the copy in TCRdb shows in-frame clones only, minus some. The sample yields 95,000 to 150,000 clones, more than 75% seen once. The sample consisted of peripheral blood, taken on day 0 of AZD1222 vaccination. These receptors were collected from an adult in good health. The CDR3 runs from the conserved cysteine through the conserved F or W. Each record gives: clone size, V gene, J gene, D gene, CDR3 protein, CDR3 DNA. A D gene is named only where the DNA matches it firmly. The size entry is marked missing in some rows and otherwise reads once, few, many or a size class.

few,TRBV7-2,TRBJ2-7,TRBD2,CASSIGLAFHEQYF,TGTGCCAGCAGCATCGGACTAGCATTCCACGAGCAGTACTTC
-,TRBV7-3,TRBJ1-2,TRBD1,CASSLGQGEGYTF,TGTGCCAGCAGCTTAGGACAGGGGGAGGGCTACACCTTC
-,TRBV4-1,TRBJ2-7,-,CASSLNRHSSSYEQYF,TGCGCCAGCAGCCTGAATAGACACTCGAGCTCCTACGAGCAGTACTTC
once,TRBV2,TRBJ2-2,TRBD2,CASSTGLAGGPGELFF,TGTGCCAGCAGCACTGGGTTGGCGGGGGGTCCCGGGGAGCTGTTTTTT
-,TRBV7-3,TRBJ2-1,-,CASSPGPGSYNEQFF,TGTGCCAGCAGCCCGGGTCCAGGGTCCTACAATGAGCAGTTCTTC
once,TRBV5-1,TRBJ1-1,-,CASSLVGGEYTEAFF,TGCGCCAGCAGCTTGGTAGGAGGGGAGTACACTGAAGCTTTCTTT
-,TRBV7-8,TRBJ2-2,-,CASSYRRADTGELFF,TGTGCCAGCAGCTATCGGAGGGCCGACACCGGGGAGCTGTTTTTT
-,TRBV9,TRBJ1-6,-,CASSMTPGNLGSPLHF,TGTGCCAGCAGCATGACTCCCGGGAACCTGGGTTCACCCCTCCACTTT
-,TRBV16,TRBJ1-5,-,CASSPPLGENQPQHF,TGTGCCAGCAGCCCCCCCCTGGGAGAGAATCAGCCCCAGCATTTT
-,TRBV7-2,TRBJ2-3,-,CASSGRTSTDTQYF,TGTGCCAGCAGCGGGAGGACGTCCACAGATACGCAGTATTTT
-,TRBV7-8,TRBJ2-5,TRBD1,CASSTKLGTGKETQYF,TGTGCCAGCAGCACCAAACTCGGGACAGGGAAAGAGACCCAGTACTTC
-,TRBV5-6,TRBJ2-4,-,CASSLAGTPTDIQYF,TGTGCCAGCAGCTTGGCCGGGACACCTACGGACATTCAGTACTTC
medium-sized,TRBV18,TRBJ1-5,-,CASSLTPGADQPQHF,TGTGCCAGCTCTTTAACCCCAGGTGCTGATCAGCCCCAGCATTTT
-,TRBV5-1,TRBJ2-1,-,CASSWLTGSYNEQFF,TGCGCCAGCAGCTGGCTGACAGGCTCCTACAATGAGCAGTTCTTC
-,TRBV7-8,TRBJ1-2,-,CASSLAGNLGNYGYTF,TGTGCCAGCAGCTTAGCCGGAAATCTCGGGAACTATGGCTACACCTTC
-,TRBV24-1,TRBJ2-1,TRBD2,CATSDSHSGGSYNEQFF,TGTGCCACCAGTGATTCACATAGCGGGGGCTCCTACAATGAGCAGTTCTTC
-,TRBV5-5,TRBJ2-7,-,CASSRGGAVSYEQYF,TGTGCCAGCAGCCGAGGGGGGGCAGTTTCCTACGAGCAGTACTTC
-,TRBV19,TRBJ1-5,-,CASSAPLQGWGNQPQHF,TGTGCCAGTAGTGCTCCACTCCAGGGATGGGGCAATCAGCCCCAGCATTTT
-,TRBV30,TRBJ1-3,-,CAWSVAGYGNTIYF,TGTGCCTGGAGTGTAGCAGGGTACGGAAACACCATATATTTT
few,TRBV5-4,TRBJ2-5,-,CASGQVRLGETQYF,TGTGCCAGCGGTCAGGTACGGCTCGGAGAGACCCAGTACTTC
-,TRBV28,TRBJ2-1,-,CASSFPDRGHYNEQFF,TGTGCCAGCAGTTTCCCCGATAGAGGCCACTACAATGAGCAGTTCTTC
-,TRBV19,TRBJ2-7,-,CASSIDGYAYEQYF,TGTGCCAGTAGTATAGATGGGTATGCCTACGAGCAGTACTTC